This T cell receptor beta chain was sequenced for a study of blood T cell repertoires in COVID-19. Study information: The analysed material was cDNA or gDNA that came from T cells, B-cell-depleted T cells, or PBMCs.

A few counts support this clone. TCRdb's copy holds only in-frame clones and misses some; the assay was immunoSEQ multiplex PCR. Of some 90,000 clones listed, around 80% are singletons. The length of the CDR3 is 14 residues. The germline gives CDR1 SGHAT, CDR2 FQNNGV. The V gene end was trimmed by 6 bases and the J gene end by 4 bases; junction bases not matched to a gene: 7. This chain links TRBV11-2 with TRBJ2-7; 9 bases line up with TRBD1. The TCR originated in a human donor in a cohort sampled during active COVID-19. Sample: peripheral blood. CDR3 in DNA: TGTGCCAGCAGTACCCACAGGGGGCGTTACGAGCAGTACTTC. It is translated as CASSTHRGRYEQYF.